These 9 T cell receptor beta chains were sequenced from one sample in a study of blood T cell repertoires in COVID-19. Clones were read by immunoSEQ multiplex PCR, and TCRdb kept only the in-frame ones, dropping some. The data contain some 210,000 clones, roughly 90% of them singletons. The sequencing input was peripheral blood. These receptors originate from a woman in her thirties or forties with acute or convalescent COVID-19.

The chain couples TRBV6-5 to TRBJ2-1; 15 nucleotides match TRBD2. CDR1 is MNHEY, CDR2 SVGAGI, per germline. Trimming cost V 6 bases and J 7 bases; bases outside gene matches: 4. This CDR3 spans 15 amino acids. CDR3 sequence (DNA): TGTGCCAGCAGCTGGACTAGCGGGGGGGCAAATGAGCAGTTCTTC. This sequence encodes CASSWTSGGANEQFF.

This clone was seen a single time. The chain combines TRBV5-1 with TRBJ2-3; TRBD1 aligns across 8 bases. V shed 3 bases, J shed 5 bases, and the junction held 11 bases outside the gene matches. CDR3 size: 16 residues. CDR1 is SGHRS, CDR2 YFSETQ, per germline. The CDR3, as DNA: TGCGCCAGCAGCTGGGGCGGGCAGGGGGCAGGAGATACGCAGTATTTT. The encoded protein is CASSWGGQGAGDTQYF.

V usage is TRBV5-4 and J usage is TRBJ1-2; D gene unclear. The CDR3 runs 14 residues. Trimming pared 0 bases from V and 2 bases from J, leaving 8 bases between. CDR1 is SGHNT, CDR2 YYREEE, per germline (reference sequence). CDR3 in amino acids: CASSLERTNYGYTF. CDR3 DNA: TGTGCCAGCAGCTTGGAGCGGACGAACTATGGCTACACCTTC.

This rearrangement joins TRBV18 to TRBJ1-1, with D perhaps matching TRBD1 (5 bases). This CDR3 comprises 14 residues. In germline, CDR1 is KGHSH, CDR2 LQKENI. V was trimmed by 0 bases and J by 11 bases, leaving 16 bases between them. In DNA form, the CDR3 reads TGTGCCAGCTCACCACCCGGATCGGGGGAACGGGCTTTCTTT. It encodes CASSPPGSGERAFF.

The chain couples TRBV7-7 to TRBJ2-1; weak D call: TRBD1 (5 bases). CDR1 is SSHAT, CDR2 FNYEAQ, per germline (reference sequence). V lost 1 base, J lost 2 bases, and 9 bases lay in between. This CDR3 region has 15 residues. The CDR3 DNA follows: TGTGCCAGCAGCTTAGGGGCAGGGCCCTACAATGAGCAGTTCTTC. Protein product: CASSLGAGPYNEQFF. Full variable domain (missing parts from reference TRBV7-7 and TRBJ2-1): GAGVSQSPRYKVTKRGQDVTLRCDPISSHATLYWYQQALGQGPEFLTYFNYEAQPDKSGLPSDRFSAERPEGSISTLTIQRTEQRDSAMYRCASSLGAGPYNEQFFGPGTRLTVL.

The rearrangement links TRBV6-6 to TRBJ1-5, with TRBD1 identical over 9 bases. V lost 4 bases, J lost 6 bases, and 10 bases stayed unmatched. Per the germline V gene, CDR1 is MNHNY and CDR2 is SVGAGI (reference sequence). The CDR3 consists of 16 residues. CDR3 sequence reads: CASSSMNRGRVQPQHF. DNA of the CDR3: TGTGCCAGCAGTTCGATGAACAGGGGGCGAGTTCAGCCCCAGCATTTT.

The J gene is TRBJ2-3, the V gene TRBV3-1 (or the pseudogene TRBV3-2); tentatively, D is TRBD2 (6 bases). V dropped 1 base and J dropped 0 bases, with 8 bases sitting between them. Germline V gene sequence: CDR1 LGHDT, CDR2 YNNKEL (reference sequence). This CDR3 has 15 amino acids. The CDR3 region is CASSQGGLSTDTQYF. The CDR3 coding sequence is TGTGCCAGCAGCCAAGGGGGACTTAGCACAGATACGCAGTATTTT.

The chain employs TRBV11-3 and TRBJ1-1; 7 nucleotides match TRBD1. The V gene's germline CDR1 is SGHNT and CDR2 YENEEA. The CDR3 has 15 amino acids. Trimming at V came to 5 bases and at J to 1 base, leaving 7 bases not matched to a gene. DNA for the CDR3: TGTGCCAGCAGCCCCCAGGGGGGTCCGAACACTGAAGCTTTCTTT. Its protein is CASSPQGGPNTEAFF.

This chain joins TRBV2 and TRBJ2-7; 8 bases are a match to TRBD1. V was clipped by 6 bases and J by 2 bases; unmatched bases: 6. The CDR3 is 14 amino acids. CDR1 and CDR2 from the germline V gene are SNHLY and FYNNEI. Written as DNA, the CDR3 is TGTGCCAGCAGCCAGGGGACAGGAGCCTACGAGCAGTACGTC. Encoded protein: CASSQGTGAYEQYV.